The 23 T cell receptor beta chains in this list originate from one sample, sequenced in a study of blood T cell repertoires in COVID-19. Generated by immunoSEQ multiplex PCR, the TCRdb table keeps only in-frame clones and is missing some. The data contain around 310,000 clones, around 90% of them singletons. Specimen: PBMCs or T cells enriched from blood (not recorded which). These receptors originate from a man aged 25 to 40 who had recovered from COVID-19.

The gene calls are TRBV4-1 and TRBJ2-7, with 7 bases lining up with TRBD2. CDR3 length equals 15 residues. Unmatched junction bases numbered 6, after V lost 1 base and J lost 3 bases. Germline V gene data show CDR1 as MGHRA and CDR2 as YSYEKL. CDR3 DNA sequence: TGCGCCAGCAGCCAAGTTGGCGGGGGAATCTACGAGCAGTACTTC. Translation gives CASSQVGGGIYEQYF.

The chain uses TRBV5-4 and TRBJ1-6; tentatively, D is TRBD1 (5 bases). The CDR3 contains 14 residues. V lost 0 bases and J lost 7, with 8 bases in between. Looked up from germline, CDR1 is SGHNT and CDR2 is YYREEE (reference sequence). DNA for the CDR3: TGTGCCAGCAGCTTGGCAGGGCGGAATTCACCCCTCCACTTT. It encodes CASSLAGRNSPLHF.

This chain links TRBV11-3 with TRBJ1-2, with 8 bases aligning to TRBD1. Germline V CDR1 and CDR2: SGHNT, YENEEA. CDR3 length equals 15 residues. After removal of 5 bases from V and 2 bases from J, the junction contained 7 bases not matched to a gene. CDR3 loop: CASSTRQGKNYGYTF. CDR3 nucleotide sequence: TGTGCCAGCAGCACCCGACAGGGGAAAAACTATGGCTACACCTTC.

In nucleotides, the CDR3 is TGTGCCAGCAGTGAACGGGGGGGTAAAAACATTCAGTACTTC. It specifies CASSERGGKNIQYF. The gene calls are TRBV6-1 and TRBJ2-4; 8 bases fit TRBD2. The V gene end was trimmed by 2 bases and the J gene end by 4 bases; junction bases not matched to a gene: 1. This CDR3 spans 14 amino acids. Looked up from germline, CDR1 is MNHNS and CDR2 is SASEGT.

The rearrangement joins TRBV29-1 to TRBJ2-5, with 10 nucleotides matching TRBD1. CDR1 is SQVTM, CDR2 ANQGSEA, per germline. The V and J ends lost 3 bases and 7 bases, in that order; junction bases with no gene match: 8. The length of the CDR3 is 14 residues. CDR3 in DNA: TGCAGCGTTGAGGACAGGGGGTCCGCCCTGACCCAGTACTTC. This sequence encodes CSVEDRGSALTQYF.

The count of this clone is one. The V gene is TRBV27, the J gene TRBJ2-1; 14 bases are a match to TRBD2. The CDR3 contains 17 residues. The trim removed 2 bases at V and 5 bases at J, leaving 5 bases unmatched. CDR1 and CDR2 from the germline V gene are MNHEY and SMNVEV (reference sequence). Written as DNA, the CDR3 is TGTGCCAGCAGTTTAGAGACTAGCGGGGGGGCCAACAATGAGCAGTTCTTC. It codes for CASSLETSGGANNEQFF.

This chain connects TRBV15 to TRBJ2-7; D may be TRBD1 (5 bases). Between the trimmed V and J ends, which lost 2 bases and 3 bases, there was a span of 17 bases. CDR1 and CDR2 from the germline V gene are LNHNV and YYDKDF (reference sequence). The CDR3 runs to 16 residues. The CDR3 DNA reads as TGTGCCACCAGCAGACACGACAGCGCGCAGATCTACGAGCAGTACTTC. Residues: CATSRHDSAQIYEQYF.

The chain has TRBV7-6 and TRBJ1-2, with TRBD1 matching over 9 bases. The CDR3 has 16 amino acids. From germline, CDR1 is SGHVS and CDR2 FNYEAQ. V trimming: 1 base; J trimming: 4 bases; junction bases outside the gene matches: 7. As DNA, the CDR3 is TGTGCCAGCAGCTTAGGGACAGGGGCGGCGGGCTATGGCTACACCTTC. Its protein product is CASSLGTGAAGYGYTF.

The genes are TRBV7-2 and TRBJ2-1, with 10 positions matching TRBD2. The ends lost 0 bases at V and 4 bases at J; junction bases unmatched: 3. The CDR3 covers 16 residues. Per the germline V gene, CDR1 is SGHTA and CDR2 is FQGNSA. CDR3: CASSLATSGAYNEQFF. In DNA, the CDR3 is TGTGCCAGCAGCTTAGCCACTAGCGGGGCTTACAATGAGCAGTTCTTC. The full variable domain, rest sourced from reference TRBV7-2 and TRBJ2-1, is GAGVSQSPSNKVTEKGKDVELRCDPISGHTALYWYRQSLGQGLEFLIYFQGNSAPDKSGLPSDRFSAERTGGSVSTLTIQRTQQEDSAVYLCASSLATSGAYNEQFFGPGTRLTVL.

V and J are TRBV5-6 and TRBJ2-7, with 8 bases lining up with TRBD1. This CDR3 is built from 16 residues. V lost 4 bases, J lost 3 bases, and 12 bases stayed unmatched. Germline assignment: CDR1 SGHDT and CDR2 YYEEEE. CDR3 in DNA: TGTGCCAGCAGCACTACCGGGACAGGACTTAACTACGAGCAGTACTTC. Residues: CASSTTGTGLNYEQYF.

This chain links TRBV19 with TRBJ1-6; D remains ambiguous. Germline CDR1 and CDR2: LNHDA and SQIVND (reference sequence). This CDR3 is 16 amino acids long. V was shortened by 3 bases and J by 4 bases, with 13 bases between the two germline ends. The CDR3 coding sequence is TGTGCCAGTAGTATTCTGGTGGCAGATTATAATTCACCCCTCCACTTT. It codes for CASSILVADYNSPLHF. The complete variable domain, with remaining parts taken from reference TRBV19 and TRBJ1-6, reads DGGITQSPKYLFRKEGQNVTLSCEQNLNHDAMYWYRQDPGQGLRLIYYSQIVNDFQKGDIAEGYSVSREKKESFPLTVTSAQKNPTAFYLCASSILVADYNSPLHFGNGTRLTVT.

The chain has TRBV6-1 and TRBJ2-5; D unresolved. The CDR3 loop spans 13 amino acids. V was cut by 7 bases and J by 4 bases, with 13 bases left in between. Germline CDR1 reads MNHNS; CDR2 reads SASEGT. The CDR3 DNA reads TGTGCCAGCAAGCGTCCCCAGTCAGAGACCCAGTACTTC. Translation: CASKRPQSETQYF.

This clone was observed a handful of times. The CDR3 protein is CASSPLGGGSYGYTF. The DNA for the CDR3 is TGTGCCAGCAGCCCACTCGGCGGGGGAAGCTATGGCTACACCTTC. The chain combines TRBV14 with TRBJ1-2; weak D call: TRBD1 (5 bases). The V gene's germline CDR1 is SGHDN and CDR2 FVKESK. V was pared by 4 bases and J by 4 bases, with 16 bases between. This CDR3 comprises 15 residues. The whole variable domain, remainder taken from reference TRBV14 and TRBJ1-2, is EAGVTQFPSHSVIEKGQTVTLRCDPISGHDNLYWYRRVMGKEIKFLLHFVKESKQDESGMPNNRFLAERTGGTYSTLKVQPAELEDSGVYFCASSPLGGGSYGYTFGSGTRLTVV.

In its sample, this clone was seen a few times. The CDR3 DNA sequence: TGCGCCAGCAGCCAAGCCCCAGTTTGGGGGGACAATCAGCCCCAGCATTTT. It translates to CASSQAPVWGDNQPQHF. The rearrangement joins TRBV4-1 to TRBJ1-5; TRBD1 might be the D (5 bases). Germline V gene data show CDR1 as MGHRA and CDR2 as YSYEKL. V was trimmed by 1 base and J by 3 bases, leaving 16 bases between them. The CDR3 length is 17 residues.

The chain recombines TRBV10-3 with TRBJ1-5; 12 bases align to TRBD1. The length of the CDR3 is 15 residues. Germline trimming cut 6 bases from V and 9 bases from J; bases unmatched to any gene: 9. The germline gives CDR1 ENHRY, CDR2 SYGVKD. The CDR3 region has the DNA TGTGCCATCAGCATTAGTGGGACAGGGGGCCCGCCCCAGCATTTT. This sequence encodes CAISISGTGGPPQHF.

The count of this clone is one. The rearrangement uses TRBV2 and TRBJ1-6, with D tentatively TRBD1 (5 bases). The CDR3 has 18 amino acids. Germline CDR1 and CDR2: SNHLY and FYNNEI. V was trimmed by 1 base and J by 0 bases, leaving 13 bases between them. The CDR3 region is CASSEGVWQGSYNSPLHF. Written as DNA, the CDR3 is TGTGCCAGCAGTGAAGGCGTTTGGCAGGGCTCCTATAATTCACCCCTCCACTTT.

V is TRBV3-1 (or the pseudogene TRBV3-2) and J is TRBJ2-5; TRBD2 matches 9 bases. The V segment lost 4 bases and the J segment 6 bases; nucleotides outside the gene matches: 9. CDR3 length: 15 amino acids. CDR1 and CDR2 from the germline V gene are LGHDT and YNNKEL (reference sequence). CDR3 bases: TGTGCCAGCAGCCGTACGCGGGGGGGCGGAAAGACCCAGTACTTC. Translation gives CASSRTRGGGKTQYF.

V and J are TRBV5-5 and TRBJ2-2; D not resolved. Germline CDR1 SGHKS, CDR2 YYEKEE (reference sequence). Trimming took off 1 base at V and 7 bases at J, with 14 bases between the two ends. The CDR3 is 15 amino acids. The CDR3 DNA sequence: TGTGCCAGCAGCTTGTCGGTCCGGGTTGGCGGGGAGCTGTTTTTT. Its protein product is CASSLSVRVGGELFF. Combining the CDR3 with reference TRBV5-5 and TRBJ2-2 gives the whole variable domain DAGVTQSPTHLIKTRGQQVTLRCSPISGHKSVSWYQQVLGQGPQFIFQYYEKEERGRGNFPDRFSARQFPNYSSELNVNALLLGDSALYLCASSLSVRVGGELFFGEGSRLTVL.

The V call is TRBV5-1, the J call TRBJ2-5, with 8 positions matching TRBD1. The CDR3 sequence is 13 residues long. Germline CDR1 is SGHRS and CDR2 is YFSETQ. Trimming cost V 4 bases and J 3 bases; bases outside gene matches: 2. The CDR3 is CASSTGGEETQYF. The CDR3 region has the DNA TGCGCCAGCAGCACAGGGGGAGAAGAGACCCAGTACTTC.

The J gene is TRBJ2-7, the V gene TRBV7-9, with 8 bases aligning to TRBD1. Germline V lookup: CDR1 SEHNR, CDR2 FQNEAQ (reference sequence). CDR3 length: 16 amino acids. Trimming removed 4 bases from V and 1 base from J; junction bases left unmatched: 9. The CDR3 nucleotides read TGTGCCAGCAGCTACCGACAGGGGACAGCATCCTACGAGCAGTACTTC. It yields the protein CASSYRQGTASYEQYF. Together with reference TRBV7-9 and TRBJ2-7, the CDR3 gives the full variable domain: DTGVSQNPRHKITKRGQNVTFRCDPISEHNRLYWYRQTLGQGPEFLTYFQNEAQLEKSRLLSDRFSAERPKGSFSTLEIQRTEQGDSAMYLCASSYRQGTASYEQYFGPGTRLTVT.

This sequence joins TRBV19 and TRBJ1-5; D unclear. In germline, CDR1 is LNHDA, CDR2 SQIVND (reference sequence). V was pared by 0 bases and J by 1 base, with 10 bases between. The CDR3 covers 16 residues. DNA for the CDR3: TGTGCCAGTAGTATAGATTCTCCCCTAAGCAATCAGCCCCAGCATTTT. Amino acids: CASSIDSPLSNQPQHF. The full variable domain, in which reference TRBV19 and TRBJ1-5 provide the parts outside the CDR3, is DGGITQSPKYLFRKEGQNVTLSCEQNLNHDAMYWYRQDPGQGLRLIYYSQIVNDFQKGDIAEGYSVSREKKESFPLTVTSAQKNPTAFYLCASSIDSPLSNQPQHFGDGTRLSIL.

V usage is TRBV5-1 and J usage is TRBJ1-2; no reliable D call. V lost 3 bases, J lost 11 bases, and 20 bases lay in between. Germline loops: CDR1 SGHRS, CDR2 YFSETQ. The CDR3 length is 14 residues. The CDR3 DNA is TGCGCCAGCAGCTCCCTGCCGGGAACTATGCCTTACACCTTC. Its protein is CASSSLPGTMPYTF.

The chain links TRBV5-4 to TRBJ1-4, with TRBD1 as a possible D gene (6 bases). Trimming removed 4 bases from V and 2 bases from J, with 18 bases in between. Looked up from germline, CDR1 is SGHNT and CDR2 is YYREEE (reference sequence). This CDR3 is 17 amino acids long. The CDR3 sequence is CASSQEATGYTNEKLFF. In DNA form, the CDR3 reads TGTGCCAGCAGCCAAGAAGCTACAGGGTACACTAATGAAAAACTGTTTTTT.